This T cell receptor (beta chain) was recovered during a study of T-cell memory formation after mild COVID-19. Points on this clonotype: Its antigen is unidentified.

UMIs and sample barcodes were carried by the TCR alpha and TCR beta cDNA libraries that 5'RACE produced using constant-segment primers. TCRdb reprocessed the 5' RACE reads with MiXCR, giving one entry per CDR3 protein. The profile shows roughly 310,000 distinct CDR3 sequences, more than 15% of them singletons. Study-level points and caveats: The authors left the SARS-CoV-2 specificity of second-wave clones peaking on day 37 unconfirmed.

Germline loops: CDR1 LNHDA, CDR2 SQIVND (reference sequence). This CDR3 has 13 residues. The TCR comes from a man aged 18 to 29 who had mild COVID-19 (a few samples of this study predate the infection). Cell type and time point are not known. The rearrangement joins TRBV19 to TRBJ1-1, with TRBD1 as a possible D gene (5 bases). The sequenced sample was PBMCs or a T cell subset sorted from them (not recorded which). The CDR3 reads CAAGRGMNTEAFF. The CDR3 DNA reads TGTGCGGCGGGGCGCGGAATGAACACTGAAGCTTTCTTT.